The 22 T cell receptor beta chains presented below share a single source sample, sequenced in a study of T cells after yellow fever vaccination. TCRdb re-called the 5' RACE reads through MiXCR, storing one row per CDR3 protein. This table has 500,000 to 650,000 distinct CDR3 sequences, 9% to 15% appearing once. Sample: PBMCs, taken on the day of the yellow fever booster vaccination. All receptors derive from a man aged 25 to 40 who received the YFV17D yellow fever vaccine.

The CDR3: CASSSSGEYEGQYF. The CDR3 DNA follows: TGTGCCAGCAGCTCGTCGGGCGAGTACGAAGGGCAGTATTTT. V usage is TRBV11-3 and J usage is TRBJ2-3; D gene uncertain. Germline CDR1 SGHNT, CDR2 YENEEA. V was cut by 4 bases and J by 11 bases, with 19 bases left in between. The length of the CDR3 is 14 residues.

The sample holds a few counts of this clonotype. The chain combines TRBV12-3 or TRBV12-4 with TRBJ2-7, with 13 bases lining up with TRBD2. V gave up 6 bases and J gave up 6 bases; unmatched junction bases: 5. This CDR3 has 14 residues. The chain's CDR3 is CASRRGLAGSEQYF. DNA for the CDR3: TGTGCCAGCAGGAGGGGACTAGCGGGATCCGAGCAGTACTTC.

Remarks on this clonotype: Its ends do not fully match the called genes, so a read error is possible. This chain joins TRBV20-1 and TRBJ2-2; 7 nucleotides match TRBD2. CDR3 size: 16 residues. CDR1 is DFQATT and CDR2 is SNEGSKA in the germline V gene (reference sequence). The CDR3 sequence is CCARGVRESHTGELFF. CDR3 nucleotide sequence: TGCTGTGCTAGAGGTGTGCGGGAGAGCCACACCGGGGAGCTGTTTTTT.

The V call is TRBV5-4, the J call TRBJ2-1, with D unresolved. V gave up 3 bases and J gave up 9 bases, with 10 bases separating them. CDR1 is SGHNT and CDR2 is YYREEE in the germline V gene (reference sequence). This CDR3 is built from 12 residues. Written as DNA, the CDR3 is TGTGCCAGCAGCTCGGCCGAGGTTGAGCAGTTCTTC. Translating gives CASSSAEVEQFF.

CDR3 DNA sequence: TGCAGTGCTAGAGACTGGGCGGTAGCCAAAAACATTCAGTACTTC. It is translated as CSARDWAVAKNIQYF. The V call is TRBV20-1, the J call TRBJ2-4; D is unclear. V was trimmed by 0 bases and J by 0 bases, leaving 9 bases between them. The germline V gene has CDR1 DFQATT and CDR2 SNEGSKA (reference sequence). CDR3 length: 15 residues.

This clonotype has a handful of counts. The chain combines TRBV4-2 with TRBJ2-7; a weak D match, TRBD2 (6 bases). Trimming removed 0 bases from V and 3 bases from J, with 12 bases in between. This CDR3 has 15 residues. From germline, CDR1 is LGHNA and CDR2 YNFKEQ. The CDR3 sequence is CASSQDLSGYYEQYF. The CDR3 nucleotides are TGTGCCAGCAGCCAAGATCTGAGCGGGTACTACGAGCAGTACTTC.

V is TRBV29-1 and J is TRBJ1-4, with D maybe TRBD1 (5 bases). V was shortened by 5 bases and J by 7 bases, with 14 bases between the two germline ends. The V gene's germline CDR1 is SQVTM and CDR2 ANQGSEA. CDR3 length: 13 residues. The CDR3 DNA is TGCAGCGTTCAGGAACTTGGGGGTGAAAAACTGTTTTTT. It translates to CSVQELGGEKLFF.

The V gene is TRBV4-3, the J gene TRBJ2-7, with 11 bases aligning to TRBD1. The CDR3 totals 17 residues. J lost 1 base, V lost 1 base, and 6 bases had no gene match. Germline-derived CDR1 and CDR2 are LGHNA and YSLEER. CDR3 DNA: TGCGCCAGCAGCCAAGCGGTGGGGACAGGGGGTTCCTACGAGCAGTACTTC. It yields the protein CASSQAVGTGGSYEQYF.

For the CDR3, the DNA is TGTGCCAGCAAAGCGGGACTAGCGGGAGGGCCTGGCACAGATACGCAGTATTTT. It encodes CASKAGLAGGPGTDTQYF. The rearrangement links TRBV27 to TRBJ2-3; 16 nucleotides agree with TRBD2. Germline-derived CDR1 and CDR2 are MNHEY and SMNVEV (reference sequence). Trimming took 7 bases from V and 1 from J; bases not matched to a gene: 8. The CDR3 is 18 amino acids.

In this sample, this clonotype turned up a few times. The chain recombines TRBV11-2 with TRBJ2-6; 8 nucleotides align to TRBD2. The CDR3 extends over 18 amino acids. Germline CDR1 and CDR2: SGHAT and FQNNGV. V trimming: 6 bases; J trimming: 4 bases; junction bases outside the gene matches: 14. The CDR3 spells CASRPPGGAIPGANVLTF. In DNA form, the CDR3 reads TGTGCCAGCAGACCACCGGGGGGGGCTATACCCGGGGCCAACGTCCTGACTTTC.

This clonotype was seen a few times. V is TRBV3-1 and J is TRBJ2-7, with no clear D. V lost 1 base to trimming and J lost 7 bases, with 8 bases between them. Germline V gene sequence: CDR1 LGHDT, CDR2 YNNKEL (reference sequence). The CDR3 is 12 residues long. The CDR3 bases are TGTGCCAGCAGCCAAGGTCTGGGGGAGCAGTACTTC. Amino acids: CASSQGLGEQYF.

This clonotype was observed a handful of times. The chain carries TRBV12-3 or TRBV12-4 and TRBJ1-3, with D possibly matching TRBD1 (6 bases). The length of the CDR3 is 13 residues. The V end was cut by 10 bases, the J end by 7 bases, with 17 bases between. The CDR3 loop is CATRRGERNTIYF. The CDR3 DNA reads as TGTGCCACCCGGAGGGGGGAGAGGAACACCATATATTTT.

In this sample, this clonotype turned up a few times. The V gene is TRBV15, the J gene TRBJ1-3; no clear D gene. CDR3 size: 13 residues. V shed 0 bases and J shed 7 bases, with 7 bases lying between them. Germline CDR1 and CDR2: LNHNV and YYDKDF (reference sequence). In DNA form, the CDR3 reads TGTGCCACCAGCAGAGATATCGGGAACACCATATATTTT. Its protein is CATSRDIGNTIYF. Using reference TRBV15 and TRBJ1-3 for the parts outside the CDR3, the full variable domain is DAMVIQNPRYQVTQFGKPVTLSCSQTLNHNVMYWYQQKSSQAPKLLFHYYDKDFNNEADTPDNFQSRRPNTSFCFLDIRSPGLGDTAMYLCATSRDIGNTIYFGEGSWLTVV.

This rearrangement joins TRBV19 to TRBJ1-6; tentatively, D is TRBD1 (5 bases). With 10 bases removed from V and 0 bases from J, the gap between germline ends came to 10 bases. The V gene's germline CDR1 is LNHDA and CDR2 SQIVND (reference sequence). This CDR3 contains 14 residues. The CDR3 loop is CATGGSSYNSPLHF. In DNA form, the CDR3 reads TGTGCCACCGGGGGGAGCTCCTATAATTCACCCCTCCACTTT.

This clonotype was observed a few times. This chain joins TRBV7-8 and TRBJ1-3; no reliable D call. From germline, CDR1 is SGHVS and CDR2 FQNEAQ. Deletions cut 5 bases from V and 4 bases from J, with 12 bases between. The CDR3 covers 14 residues. CDR3 amino acids: CASSPLTHGNTIYF. The CDR3 DNA sequence: TGTGCCAGCAGCCCGCTGACACACGGAAACACCATATATTTT.

V is TRBV5-1 and J is TRBJ2-7; 8 bases are a match to TRBD2. The CDR3 totals 15 residues. In germline, CDR1 is SGHRS, CDR2 YFSETQ. V was pared by 0 bases and J by 3 bases, with 5 bases of the junction left unmatched. The CDR3 spells CASSLETSGLYEQYF. The CDR3 DNA reads TGCGCCAGCAGCTTGGAAACTAGCGGCCTCTACGAGCAGTACTTC. Variable domain in full (rest from reference TRBV5-1 and TRBJ2-7): KAGVTQTPRYLIKTRGQQVTLSCSPISGHRSVSWYQQTPGQGLQFLFEYFSETQRNKGNFPGRFSGRQFSNSRSEMNVSTLELGDSALYLCASSLETSGLYEQYFGPGTRLTVT.

This clonotype was observed a few times. The genes are TRBV20-1 and TRBJ1-5, with 9 bases fitting TRBD1. Germline loops: CDR1 DFQATT, CDR2 SNEGSKA (reference sequence). V shed 6 bases, J shed 2 bases, and the junction held 11 bases outside the gene matches. The CDR3 is made up of 16 amino acids. The CDR3 is CSAKQGAGGGNQPQHF. DNA of the CDR3: TGCAGTGCCAAACAGGGGGCAGGGGGCGGCAATCAGCCCCAGCATTTT.

This clonotype was recorded a few times. The chain has TRBV10-3 and TRBJ2-7; the match to TRBD2 covers 9 bases. CDR1 is ENHRY and CDR2 is SYGVKD in the germline V gene. The V gene end was trimmed by 2 bases and the J gene end by 1 base; junction bases not matched to a gene: 3. This CDR3 spans 15 amino acids. CDR3 amino acids: CAISETLAGSYEQYF. The CDR3 DNA sequence: TGTGCCATCAGTGAGACCCTAGCGGGATCCTACGAGCAGTACTTC.

In this sample, this clonotype turned up a few times. The chain is built from TRBV7-2 and TRBJ1-4; D unclear. Germline CDR1 SGHTA, CDR2 FQGNSA. V was pared by 3 bases and J by 8 bases, with 10 bases between. This CDR3 region has 13 residues. The CDR3 sequence: CASSFVGREKLFF. The DNA of the CDR3 is TGTGCCAGCAGCTTCGTCGGACGGGAAAAACTGTTTTTT.

This clonotype was seen only a few times. V is TRBV3-1 and J is TRBJ1-2; D is perhaps TRBD1 (6 bases). CDR3 length equals 13 residues. The germline gives CDR1 LGHDT, CDR2 YNNKEL (reference sequence). V was clipped by 1 base and J by 5 bases, with 8 bases between them. This chain's CDR3 is CASSQGQVYGYTF. CDR3 DNA: TGTGCCAGCAGCCAAGGACAGGTTTATGGCTACACCTTC.

Only a few counts were recorded for this clonotype. The V and J genes are TRBV7-2 and TRBJ2-2; no clear D. The CDR3 covers 15 residues. The germline gives CDR1 SGHTA, CDR2 FQGNSA. The V end was cut by 2 bases, the J end by 0 bases, with 7 bases between. CDR3: CASSLSRTNTGELFF. CDR3 in DNA: TGTGCCAGCAGCTTATCGAGGACGAACACCGGGGAGCTGTTTTTT.

This clonotype was picked up many times. V is TRBV30 and J is TRBJ1-5; D not resolved. Trimming pared 0 bases from V and 5 bases from J, leaving 8 bases between. The CDR3 covers 13 residues. The germline gives CDR1 GTSNPN, CDR2 SVGIG (reference sequence). The CDR3 is CAWSVRQYQPQHF. In DNA, the CDR3 is TGTGCCTGGAGTGTACGCCAGTATCAGCCCCAGCATTTT.